This is a list of T cell receptor beta chains from one sample in a study of cytomegalovirus exposure and HLA in healthy donors. TCRdb keeps only in-frame clones here, not all; method: immunoSEQ multiplex PCR. The data show more than 150,000 clones, about four fifths seen once. Specimen: PBMCs. These receptors were collected from a woman under 30 in good health and CMV-seropositive. The CDR3 runs from the conserved cysteine through the conserved F or W. D genes are given only for firm matches. Some rows have no size entry. The others give once, few or many, or a class for an expanded clone.

NA	TRBJ2-7	13	NA	TRBV6-5	CADRKQGTYEQYF	TGTGCCGACCGTAAACAGGGAACCTACGAGCAGTACTTC
TRBD1	TRBJ2-1	16	NA	TRBV11-3	CASSLETGQGDNEQFF	TGTGCCAGCAGCTTAGAGACTGGACAGGGAGATAATGAGCAGTTCTTC
TRBD2	TRBJ2-3	15	NA	TRBV5-4	CASSSAGGSTDTQYF	TGTGCCAGCAGCTCAGCGGGGGGGAGCACAGATACGCAGTATTTT
TRBD2	TRBJ2-3	18	NA	TRBV2	CASRGISGAKGSTDTQYF	TGTGCCAGCAGGGGGATTAGCGGGGCTAAGGGCAGCACAGATACGCAGTATTTT
TRBD1	TRBJ1-2	14	NA	TRBV2	CASSVTGANYGYTF	TGTGCCAGCAGCGTGACAGGGGCGAACTATGGCTACACCTTC
NA	TRBJ1-3	16	NA	TRBV2	CASSEQGFGSGNTIYF	TGTGCCAGCAGTGAACAGGGTTTTGGATCTGGAAACACCATATATTTT
NA	TRBJ2-5	12	once	TRBV5-1	CASSPPRETQYF	TGCGCCAGCAGCCCCCCGCGCGAGACCCAGTACTTC
NA	TRBJ2-7	12	few	TRBV11-2	CASSLVEYEQYF	TGTGCCAGCAGCTTAGTAGAGTACGAGCAGTACTTC
NA	TRBJ2-3	14	NA	TRBV5-1	CASSLDLWTDTQYF	TGCGCCAGCAGCTTGGACCTATGGACAGATACGCAGTATTTT
NA	TRBJ1-1	11	NA	TRBV29-1	CSVGSEYEAFF	TGCAGCGTTGGGTCAGAATATGAAGCTTTCTTT
TRBD2	TRBJ2-2	14	NA	TRBV18	CASGTRTRTGELFF	TGTGCCAGTGGGACTAGGACGCGCACCGGGGAGCTGTTTTTT
TRBD1	TRBJ2-7	15	few	TRBV10-1	CASSDYRGQSYEQYF	TGCGCCAGCAGTGATTACAGGGGACAATCCTACGAGCAGTACTTC
TRBD1	TRBJ2-3	15	NA	TRBV2	CASSEGRGRTDTQYF	TGTGCCAGCAGTGAAGGCAGGGGGCGGACAGATACGCAGTATTTT
NA	TRBJ2-1	12	NA	TRBV2	CASSEGTGGQFF	TGTGCCAGCAGTGAAGGTACCGGGGGGCAGTTCTTC
NA	TRBJ1-2	18	NA	TRBV9	CASSVEGWRGRSDYGYTF	TGTGCCAGCAGCGTAGAAGGTTGGAGGGGCAGATCCGACTATGGCTACACCTTC
NA	TRBJ1-6	14	NA	TRBV15	CATSRDSFNSPLHF	TGTGCCACCAGCAGAGATTCCTTTAATTCACCCCTCCACTTT
NA	TRBJ1-2	13	NA	TRBV2	CASSEMQVYGYTF	TGTGCCAGCAGTGAAATGCAGGTATATGGCTACACCTTC
NA	TRBJ2-5	15	NA	TRBV28	CASSPGRGAKETQYF	TGTGCCAGCAGTCCGGGTCGGGGGGCGAAAGAGACCCAGTACTTC
TRBD2	TRBJ2-7	16	NA	TRBV7-8	CASSLGLAGAPYEQYF	TGTGCCAGCAGCTTAGGGCTAGCGGGGGCCCCCTACGAGCAGTACTTC
TRBD2	TRBJ2-5	15	NA	TRBV5-4	CASSGASGARETQYF	TGTGCCAGCAGCGGGGCTAGCGGGGCTCGGGAGACCCAGTACTTC
NA	TRBJ2-5	14	NA	TRBV18	CASSPQTGQETQYF	TGTGCCAGCTCACCACAGACGGGGCAAGAGACCCAGTACTTC
TRBD1	TRBJ2-7	14	NA	TRBV9	CASSVGSGGYEQYF	TGTGCCAGCAGCGTAGGATCAGGGGGCTACGAGCAGTACTTC
NA	TRBJ1-2	16	once	TRBV7-8	CASSPTRRGSNYGYTF	TGTGCCAGCAGCCCAACACGCCGGGGATCCAACTATGGCTACACCTTC
NA	TRBJ2-3	15	NA	TRBV7-3	CASSLGRGPTDTQYF	TGTGCCAGCAGCTTAGGGCGGGGCCCCACAGATACGCAGTATTTT
NA	TRBJ1-2	14	NA	TRBV5-3	CARSRGETNYGYTF	TGTGCCAGATCCCGGGGGGAAACTAACTATGGCTACACCTTC
TRBD1	TRBJ2-7	14	few	TRBV6-6	CASSPWTGSHEQYF	TGTGCCAGCAGCCCCTGGACAGGGAGCCACGAGCAGTACTTC
NA	TRBJ1-5	13	NA	TRBV2	CAGAAGLNQPQHF	TGTGCCGGGGCGGCAGGCCTCAATCAGCCCCAGCATTTT
TRBD2	TRBJ2-2	16	NA	TRBV5-4	CASTPGTSPNTGELFF	TGTGCCAGCACCCCCGGGACTAGCCCGAACACCGGGGAGCTGTTTTTT
NA	TRBJ2-7	13	NA	TRBV2	CASSRERYYEQYF	TGTGCCAGCAGTCGGGAGCGGTACTACGAGCAGTACTTC
NA	TRBJ2-5	16	NA	TRBV7-7	CASSLAPGSGTETQYF	TGTGCCAGCAGCTTAGCTCCGGGTAGTGGAACGGAGACCCAGTACTTC
TRBD2	TRBJ2-7	14	NA	TRBV4-2	CASSQELAAYEQYF	TGTGCCAGCAGCCAAGAACTAGCGGCCTACGAGCAGTACTTC
NA	TRBJ2-1	12	NA	TRBV4-3	CASSQGGGEQFF	TGCGCCAGCAGCCAAGGAGGAGGTGAGCAGTTCTTC
TRBD2	TRBJ2-7	15	NA	TRBV27	CASSYSSGGVYEQYF	TGTGCCAGCAGTTACTCTAGCGGGGGGGTCTACGAGCAGTACTTC
TRBD1	TRBJ1-2	15	NA	TRBV28	CASSSLLGQGGGYTF	TGTGCCAGCAGTTCACTCCTAGGACAGGGCGGTGGCTACACCTTC
TRBD1	TRBJ1-4	15	NA	TRBV7-9	CASSVLTGLNEKLFF	TGTGCCAGCAGCGTCCTGACAGGGCTGAATGAAAAACTGTTTTTT
NA	TRBJ2-5	15	NA	TRBV2	CASSERLTTQETQYF	TGTGCCAGCAGTGAACGGTTGACTACTCAAGAGACCCAGTACTTC
TRBD2	TRBJ2-1	15	once	TRBV19	CASSQLAGGPNEQFF	TGTGCCAGTAGTCAACTAGCGGGGGGGCCGAATGAGCAGTTCTTC